A selection of T cell receptor beta chains follows, all from one sample in a study of T cell responses to AZD1222 COVID-19 vaccine. Data came from immunoSEQ multiplex PCR; TCRdb stores just in-frame clones and leaves some out. Among over 45,000 clones listed, 70% to 90% were seen once. Sequencing was performed on peripheral blood, taken on day 0 of AZD1222 vaccination. These receptors all come from an adult in good health. Both conserved end residues are part of each CDR3. Each record gives: D gene, J gene, clone size, V gene, CDR3 protein, CDR3 DNA. The D gene is left open where the match is weak. Some rows mark clone size as missing; the rest say once, few, many or name a class of expanded clone.

>.|TRBJ2-5|.|TRBV12-3/TRBV12-4
CASSLSSSETQYF
TGTGCCAGCAGTTTGAGCAGCTCGGAGACCCAGTACTTC
>.|TRBJ1-1|.|TRBV18
CASAGALNTEAFF
TGTGCCAGCGCGGGGGCTTTGAACACTGAAGCTTTCTTT
>.|TRBJ2-3|.|TRBV24-1
CATSDTGLGTDTQYF
TGTGCCACCAGTGATACAGGGCTTGGCACAGATACGCAGTATTTT
>.|TRBJ1-2|.|TRBV28
CASSLSTGGYTF
TGTGCCAGCAGTTTGAGTACCGGTGGCTACACCTTC
>.|TRBJ1-2|.|TRBV3-1/TRBV3-2
CASSPGHTPFNYGYTF
TGTGCCAGCAGCCCCGGACATACCCCTTTTAACTATGGCTACACCTTC
>.|TRBJ2-7|.|TRBV10-2
CASRGAGLSYEQYF
TGCGCCAGCAGGGGGGCTGGCTTGTCCTACGAGCAGTACTTC
>.|TRBJ2-1|.|TRBV2
CASSEGTPDNEQFF
TGTGCCAGCAGTGAAGGGACCCCAGACAATGAGCAGTTCTTC
>TRBD1|TRBJ1-2|few|TRBV27
CASSSGGAGGYGYTF
TGTGCCAGCAGTTCAGGGGGCGCGGGCGGCTATGGCTACACCTTC
>.|TRBJ2-3|.|TRBV10-1
CASSESQLAQYF
TGCGCCAGCAGTGAGTCGCAACTAGCTCAGTATTTT
>.|TRBJ2-1|.|TRBV7-9
CASSLATDNEQFF
TGTGCCAGCAGCTTAGCGACTGACAATGAGCAGTTCTTC
>TRBD1|TRBJ2-7|.|TRBV28
CASSLPVSTGGYEQYF
TGTGCCAGCAGCCTCCCTGTATCGACAGGGGGCTACGAGCAGTACTTC
>TRBD2|TRBJ2-7|.|TRBV5-1
CASGMGLAGEEQYF
TGCGCCAGCGGAATGGGACTAGCTGGAGAGGAGCAGTACTTC
>.|TRBJ1-2|.|TRBV30
CAWSVGEGYGYTF
TGTGCCTGGAGTGTCGGTGAGGGATATGGCTACACCTTC
>TRBD1|TRBJ1-2|.|TRBV5-6
CASSKTDRGHGYTF
TGTGCCAGCAGTAAGACGGACAGGGGGCATGGCTACACCTTC
>TRBD2|TRBJ2-1|.|TRBV19
CASSSSGRLYEQFF
TGTGCCAGTAGCAGTAGCGGGAGATTGTATGAGCAGTTCTTC
>.|TRBJ2-6|.|TRBV28
CASSLSGANVLTF
TGTGCCAGCAGTTTGTCTGGGGCCAACGTCCTGACTTTC
>.|TRBJ1-2|few|TRBV30
CAWTRLVRGYTF
TGTGCCTGGACAAGGCTGGTTCGTGGCTACACCTTC
>.|TRBJ2-7|.|TRBV30
CAWSVDSYEQYF
TGTGCCTGGAGTGTGGACAGCTACGAGCAGTACTTC